This TCR beta chain appears in the sequencing data of a study of read filtering for tumor transcriptome and immune sequencing. Overall study: Transcriptome libraries were built from DNase-treated RNA. Per sample, TCR-region reads ranged about 4 to 11 million by IR-seq, about 85 to 1,400 by RNA-seq.

This clonotype was detected ten times or more. What it recognizes is unknown. The library was built from around 380 ng RNA with molecular barcoded adaptors for alpha/delta and beta/gamma chains. One entry per CDR3 protein, called by TCRdb with MiXCR from the reads. Of 45,000 to 55,000 distinct CDR3 sequences in the sample, over 9.5% were seen once. The V gene lost 5 bases and the J gene lost 0 bases, with 10 bases spanning the gap. The V gene's germline CDR1 is DFQATT and CDR2 SNEGSKA (reference sequence). The CDR3 consists of 14 residues. Overall study results and limits: Single-read clonotypes: about 81.9% of IR-seq clonotypes (about 4% of reads), around three quarters of RNA-seq clonotypes (44.6% of reads).

The sequenced material came from a population of CD138-negative cells sorted from bone marrow. The genes are TRBV20-1 and TRBJ2-2; the D gene could be TRBD1 or TRBD2 (5 bases each). The receptor was isolated from a donor aged 40 or over with multiple myeloma. This CDR3 reads CSASGTSNTGELFF. Written as DNA, the CDR3 is TGCAGTGCTTCCGGGACCTCGAACACCGGGGAGCTGTTTTTT.